In its sample, the clone carrying this T cell receptor beta chain was seen many times. Its target is not known. This sample stems from a study of T cell repertoires in cytomegalovirus infection. Overall study context: Signatures in public TCR beta sequences pointed to both CMV infection and matching HLA type.

Via MiXCR, TCRdb re-called the reads, giving one row per CDR3 protein. The table includes 250,000 to 300,000 distinct CDR3 sequences, over 15% detected once. Points from the study as a whole: The ex vivo response showed dominance by HLA-C-restricted CMV-specific TCR beta clonotypes. Totalled public TCR beta family frequency picked out people who carried CMV plus the relevant HLA.

Germline values: CDR1 SGHVS, CDR2 FNYEAQ. With 4 bases clipped from V and 1 base from J, the junction kept 15 bases outside the gene matches. The CDR3 sequence is 19 residues long. The clonotype was recovered from a human donor in good health (CMV status not recorded). Some clones in this sample may be carry-over from other donors' samples. The chain joins TRBV7-6 to TRBJ2-2, with 7 positions matching TRBD1. The sequenced material came from CD8+ T cells from PBMCs. DNA for the CDR3: TGTGCCAGCAGCTCTAGAAGACAGGGATTAGAGAAGAACACCGGGGAGCTGTTTTTT. Translated: CASSSRRQGLEKNTGELFF.